The 25 T cell receptor beta chains given below trace back to one sample, sequenced in a study of blood T cell repertoires in COVID-19. This table comes from immunoSEQ multiplex PCR, and its TCRdb copy is limited to in-frame clones, with some not included. The sample lists roughly 260,000 clones, around 82% occurring once. Material: PBMCs or T cells enriched from blood (not recorded which). The receptors originated from a woman aged 40 to 49 who had been exposed to COVID-19.

This clone was detected a few times. This chain links TRBV2 with TRBJ2-5; TRBD1 aligns across 9 bases. V shed 7 bases and J 5 bases; nucleotides not matched to a gene: 11. The V gene's germline CDR1 is SNHLY and CDR2 FYNNEI. CDR3 size: 15 residues. CDR3 region: CASKNRGLSGETQYF. The CDR3 DNA sequence: TGTGCCAGCAAGAACAGGGGGCTTAGTGGGGAGACCCAGTACTTC.

The V and J genes are TRBV5-1 and TRBJ1-2; D gene unclear. The CDR3 spans 14 residues. Germline CDR1 is SGHRS and CDR2 is YFSETQ. Deletions cut 1 base from V and 3 bases from J, with 10 bases between. This chain's CDR3 is CASSLSGSDYGYTF. CDR3 nucleotides: TGCGCCAGCAGCTTGTCGGGTTCGGACTATGGCTACACCTTC.

This clone was observed a handful of times. The chain combines TRBV15 with TRBJ2-3, with a possible D match to TRBD2 (6 bases). CDR3 length: 18 residues. V was trimmed by 0 bases and J by 4 bases, leaving 20 bases between them. Germline assignment: CDR1 LNHNV and CDR2 YYDKDF (reference sequence). CDR3 protein: CATSRDPTQSRLADTQYF. CDR3 bases: TGTGCCACCAGCAGAGACCCTACGCAATCCCGACTAGCAGATACGCAGTATTTT.

In its sample, this clone was seen once. The J gene is TRBJ2-1, the V gene TRBV6-2 or TRBV6-3, with 7 bases that match TRBD1. The CDR3 is made up of 15 amino acids. Losses at the gene ends were 2 bases for V and 6 bases for J; bases not matched to a gene: 7. From germline, CDR1 is MNHEY and CDR2 SVGEGT. The CDR3 DNA follows: TGTGCCAGCAGTTACAGGGACAGTGGGGGCAATGAGCAGTTCTTC. It codes for CASSYRDSGGNEQFF.

This clone was picked up a small number of times. The V and J genes are TRBV30 and TRBJ1-5; TRBD1 aligns across 7 bases. The ends lost 5 bases at V and 9 bases at J; junction bases unmatched: 10. CDR3 size: 13 residues. CDR1 and CDR2 (germline): GTSNPN, SVGIG (reference sequence). The CDR3 coding sequence is TGTGCCTGGGGCCGTCGACAGGGAATGCCCCAGCATTTT. It encodes CAWGRRQGMPQHF.

The genes are TRBV10-3 and TRBJ1-3, with unresolved D. This CDR3 region has 14 residues. Germline assignment: CDR1 ENHRY and CDR2 SYGVKD. Trimming left V 3 bases short and J 5 bases short, with 11 bases between. The CDR3 region is CAISEYSPRNTIYF. The CDR3 DNA is TGTGCCATCAGTGAATATTCCCCTCGAAACACCATATATTTT.

The chain combines TRBV12-3 or TRBV12-4 with TRBJ2-1; D may be TRBD2 (5 bases). With 8 bases removed from V and 8 bases from J, the gap between germline ends came to 10 bases. The CDR3 length is 11 residues. The CDR3 sequence: CASFLGDEQFF. CDR3 in DNA: TGTGCCAGCTTTCTGGGAGATGAGCAGTTCTTC.

The gene calls are TRBV6-5 and TRBJ1-1; 10 bases are shared with TRBD1. Germline assignment: CDR1 MNHEY and CDR2 SVGAGI. J gave up 6 bases and V 6 bases, and 7 bases lay outside the gene matches. The CDR3 is made up of 14 amino acids. The CDR3 region has the DNA TGTGCCAGCAGCACCTCCGGGACAGGGGCTGAAGCTTTCTTT. It encodes CASSTSGTGAEAFF.

This clone appeared once. J is TRBJ1-1 and V is TRBV6-5; D is perhaps TRBD1 (5 bases). Trimming took off 7 bases at V and 4 bases at J, with 19 bases between the two ends. This CDR3 spans 15 amino acids. CDR1 and CDR2 (germline): MNHEY, SVGAGI. This chain's CDR3 is CASISAGGIGTEAFF. The CDR3 DNA is TGTGCCAGCATATCCGCCGGGGGGATTGGCACTGAAGCTTTCTTT.

This chain links TRBV19 with TRBJ1-2; a weak D match, TRBD1 (6 bases). The CDR3 runs 13 residues. V lost 9 bases and J lost 4, with 15 bases in between. The germline V gene has CDR1 LNHDA and CDR2 SQIVND (reference sequence). The CDR3 DNA reads TGTGCCAGCAGATTTCAGGGGTTCTATGGCTACACCTTC. Translation gives CASRFQGFYGYTF.

This chain links TRBV5-1 with TRBJ2-2, with a tentative D call TRBD1 (5 bases). Germline CDR1 is SGHRS and CDR2 is YFSETQ. Between the trimmed V and J ends, which lost 2 bases and 3 bases, there was a span of 5 bases. CDR3 size: 13 residues. The CDR3 loop is CASSLQDTGELFF. For the CDR3, the DNA is TGCGCCAGCAGCTTACAGGACACCGGGGAGCTGTTTTTT.

The rearrangement links TRBV6-5 to TRBJ1-1; possible D gene TRBD1, 6 bases. The CDR3 covers 13 residues. V was shortened by 8 bases and J by 0 bases, with 10 bases between the two germline ends. The germline V gene encodes CDR1 MNHEY and CDR2 SVGAGI. CDR3 residues: CASFRQVNTEAFF. The CDR3 nucleotides read TGTGCCAGCTTTCGACAGGTGAACACTGAAGCTTTCTTT.

This clone was detected a few times. This chain uses TRBV18 with TRBJ2-2; unclear D gene. The germline V gene encodes CDR1 KGHSH and CDR2 LQKENI. The V and J ends lost 5 bases and 0 bases respectively, with 13 bases between them. This CDR3 region has 16 residues. The CDR3: CASSVTEVTNTGELFF. The CDR3 region has the DNA TGTGCCAGCTCAGTTACAGAAGTGACGAACACCGGGGAGCTGTTTTTT.

The V gene is TRBV6-2 or TRBV6-3, the J gene TRBJ2-1, with 13 bases identical to TRBD2. The CDR3 runs 16 residues. V was clipped by 5 bases and J by 8 bases; unmatched bases: 9. CDR1 MNHEY and CDR2 SVGEGT come from the germline V gene. CDR3 sequence reads: CASSPITSGGAHEQFF. The CDR3 DNA follows: TGTGCCAGCAGTCCCATCACTAGCGGGGGGGCGCATGAGCAGTTCTTC.

The chain combines TRBV28 with TRBJ1-2, with D uncertain. The CDR3 spans 12 residues. V lost 6 bases, J lost 8 bases, and 13 bases lay in between. Germline V gene data show CDR1 as MDHEN and CDR2 as SYDVKM. As DNA, the CDR3 is TGTGCCAGCAGACCCACCACCGGGGGCTACACCTTC. Protein: CASRPTTGGYTF.

The rearrangement links TRBV19 to TRBJ1-5; tentatively, D is TRBD1 (6 bases). V lost 7 bases to trimming and J lost 5 bases, with 15 bases between them. Germline CDR1 LNHDA, CDR2 SQIVND (reference sequence). The CDR3 has 14 residues. The CDR3 loop reads CASTAGDRHQPQHF. The CDR3 DNA reads TGTGCCAGTACTGCAGGGGACCGCCATCAGCCCCAGCATTTT.

The chain carries TRBV5-1 and TRBJ2-3, with 10 bases lining up with TRBD2. From germline, CDR1 is SGHRS and CDR2 YFSETQ. There are 14 residues in the CDR3. The V and J ends lost 4 bases and 4 bases, in that order; junction bases with no gene match: 3. The chain's CDR3 is CASSTGTSADTQYF. CDR3 DNA sequence: TGCGCCAGCAGCACCGGGACTAGCGCAGATACGCAGTATTTT.

With respect to this clone: One junction end does not reproduce the germline sequence, and a read error may be involved. The rearrangement uses TRBV10-3 and TRBJ1-6; D is possibly TRBD1 (5 bases). The CDR3 totals 15 residues. CDR1 and CDR2 from the germline V gene are ENHRY and SYGVKD. The CDR3 region is CAINEGLIVNSPLHF. As DNA, the CDR3 is TGTGCCATCAATGAGGGGCTCATCGTGAATTCACCCCTCCACTTT.

V and J are TRBV29-1 and TRBJ1-2; D is perhaps TRBD1 (6 bases). The germline gives CDR1 SQVTM, CDR2 ANQGSEA. With 4 bases removed from V and 7 bases from J, the gap between germline ends came to 16 bases. This CDR3 has 13 residues. The CDR3 protein is CSVGSGIQGGYTF. The CDR3 region has the DNA TGCAGCGTTGGCTCAGGGATACAGGGTGGCTACACCTTC.

J is TRBJ2-2 and V is TRBV5-6; perhaps TRBD1 as D (6 bases). The CDR3 spans 15 residues. Trimming pared 2 bases from V and 5 bases from J, leaving 13 bases between. Germline V lookup: CDR1 SGHDT, CDR2 YYEEEE. CDR3 DNA sequence: TGTGCCAGCAGCTTTGGGGGCGGAACTACCGGGGAGCTGTTTTTT. It specifies CASSFGGGTTGELFF.

The chain combines TRBV3-1 (or the pseudogene TRBV3-2) with TRBJ1-1; D unresolved. Germline-derived CDR1 and CDR2 are LGHDT and YNNKEL (reference sequence). The CDR3 runs 14 residues. Trimming took 1 base from V and 3 from J, leaving 9 bases between them. CDR3 residues: CASSQAIRYTEAFF. As DNA, the CDR3 is TGTGCCAGCAGCCAAGCCATCAGGTACACTGAAGCTTTCTTT.

The rearrangement uses TRBV7-6 and TRBJ2-1, with D possibly being TRBD2 (6 bases). The CDR3 runs 13 residues. Trimming took 1 base from V and 7 from J, leaving 8 bases between them. Germline V lookup: CDR1 SGHVS, CDR2 FNYEAQ. CDR3 nucleotides: TGTGCCAGCAGCTTAGATGGGGGGAATGAGCAGTTCTTC. It yields the protein CASSLDGGNEQFF.

The chain combines TRBV7-9 with TRBJ1-1; tentative D call: TRBD1 (6 bases). The CDR3 contains 15 residues. The V end was cut by 1 base, the J end by 1 base, with 10 bases between. Germline CDR1 is SEHNR and CDR2 is FQNEAQ (reference sequence). CDR3 coding DNA: TGTGCCAGCAGCTTAGTCGGACAGCAGAACACTGAAGCTTTCTTT. Protein sequence: CASSLVGQQNTEAFF.

The chain joins TRBV4-3 to TRBJ1-5; D is ambiguous. The germline V gene encodes CDR1 LGHNA and CDR2 YSLEER. This CDR3 is built from 16 residues. Trimming removed 0 bases from V and 5 bases from J, with 14 bases in between. The CDR3 region has the DNA TGCGCCAGCAGCCAAGAGGTGGGTCATCAGGATCAGCCCCAGCATTTT. Translating gives CASSQEVGHQDQPQHF.

The J gene is TRBJ2-7, the V gene TRBV3-1 (or the pseudogene TRBV3-2); 10 bases line up with TRBD1. The length of the CDR3 is 15 residues. Germline values: CDR1 LGHDT, CDR2 YNNKEL (reference sequence). The J segment lost 5 bases and the V segment lost 4 bases, leaving 8 bases of the junction unmatched. This CDR3 is CASSLPGQGRDEQYF. In nucleotides, the CDR3 is TGTGCCAGCAGCCTCCCGGGACAGGGGAGAGACGAGCAGTACTTC.